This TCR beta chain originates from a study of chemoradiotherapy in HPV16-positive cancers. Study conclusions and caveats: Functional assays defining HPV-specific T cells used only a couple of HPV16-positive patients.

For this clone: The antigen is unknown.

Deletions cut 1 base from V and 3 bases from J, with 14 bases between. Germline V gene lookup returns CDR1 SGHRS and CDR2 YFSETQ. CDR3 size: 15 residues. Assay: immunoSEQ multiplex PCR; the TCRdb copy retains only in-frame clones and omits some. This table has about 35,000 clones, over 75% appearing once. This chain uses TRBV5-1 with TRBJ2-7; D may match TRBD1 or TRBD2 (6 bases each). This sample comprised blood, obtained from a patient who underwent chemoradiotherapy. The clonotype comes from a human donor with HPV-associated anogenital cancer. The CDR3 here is CASSLHSGASYEQYF. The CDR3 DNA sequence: TGCGCCAGCAGCTTGCACTCGGGGGCTAGCTACGAGCAGTACTTC.